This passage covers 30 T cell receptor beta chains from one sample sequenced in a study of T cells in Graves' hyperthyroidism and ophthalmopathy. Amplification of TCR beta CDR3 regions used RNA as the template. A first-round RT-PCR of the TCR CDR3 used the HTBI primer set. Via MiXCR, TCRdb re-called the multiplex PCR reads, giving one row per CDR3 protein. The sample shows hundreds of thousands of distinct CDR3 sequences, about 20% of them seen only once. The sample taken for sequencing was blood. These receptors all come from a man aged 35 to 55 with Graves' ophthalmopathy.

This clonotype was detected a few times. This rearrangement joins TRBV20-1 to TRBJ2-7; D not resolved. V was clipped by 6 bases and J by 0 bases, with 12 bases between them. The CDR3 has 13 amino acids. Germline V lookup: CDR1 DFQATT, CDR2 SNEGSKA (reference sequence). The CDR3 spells CSATRDGSYEQYF. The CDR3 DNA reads TGCAGTGCAACCCGAGACGGCTCCTACGAGCAGTACTTC.

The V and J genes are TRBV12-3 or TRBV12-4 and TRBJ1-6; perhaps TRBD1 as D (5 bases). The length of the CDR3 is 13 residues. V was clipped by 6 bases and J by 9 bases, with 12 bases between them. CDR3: CASSYGGTSPLHF. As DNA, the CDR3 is TGTGCCAGCAGCTACGGGGGGACTTCACCCCTCCACTTT.

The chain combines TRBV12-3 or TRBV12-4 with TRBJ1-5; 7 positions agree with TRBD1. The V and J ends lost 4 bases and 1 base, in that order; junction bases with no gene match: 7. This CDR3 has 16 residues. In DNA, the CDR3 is TGTGCCAGCAGTTCCCTATACAGGGGAAGCAATCAGCCCCAGCATTTT. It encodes CASSSLYRGSNQPQHF.

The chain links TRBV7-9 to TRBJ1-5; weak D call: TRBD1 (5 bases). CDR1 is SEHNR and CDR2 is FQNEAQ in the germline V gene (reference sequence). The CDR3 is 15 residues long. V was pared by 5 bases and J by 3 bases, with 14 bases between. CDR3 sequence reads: CASSKGSPLNQPQHF. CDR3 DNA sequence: TGTGCCAGCAGCAAGGGGAGTCCTCTCAATCAGCCCCAGCATTTT.

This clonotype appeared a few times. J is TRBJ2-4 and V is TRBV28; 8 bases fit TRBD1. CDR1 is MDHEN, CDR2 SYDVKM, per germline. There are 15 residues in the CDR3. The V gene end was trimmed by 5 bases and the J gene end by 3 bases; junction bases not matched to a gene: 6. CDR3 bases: TGTGCCAGCAGTACCCACAGGGGGATCAAAAACATTCAGTACTTC. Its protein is CASSTHRGIKNIQYF.

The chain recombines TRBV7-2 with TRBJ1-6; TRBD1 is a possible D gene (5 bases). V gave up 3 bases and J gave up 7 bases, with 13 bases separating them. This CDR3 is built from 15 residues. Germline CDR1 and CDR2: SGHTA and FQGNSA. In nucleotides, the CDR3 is TGTGCCAGCAGCTTTTACGGGACGCGCAATTCACCCCTCCACTTT. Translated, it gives CASSFYGTRNSPLHF.

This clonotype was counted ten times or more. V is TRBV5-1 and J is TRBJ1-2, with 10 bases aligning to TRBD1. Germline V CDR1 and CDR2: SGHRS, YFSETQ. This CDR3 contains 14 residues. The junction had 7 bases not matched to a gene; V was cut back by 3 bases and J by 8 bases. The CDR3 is CASSSTGQGEGYTF. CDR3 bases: TGCGCCAGCAGCTCTACCGGACAGGGGGAAGGCTACACCTTC.

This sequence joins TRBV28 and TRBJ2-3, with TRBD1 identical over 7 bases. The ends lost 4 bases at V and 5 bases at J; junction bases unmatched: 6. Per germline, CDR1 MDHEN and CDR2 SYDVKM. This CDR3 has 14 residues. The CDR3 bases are TGTGCCAGCAGTTGGACAGGAGGCAGAGATACGCAGTATTTT. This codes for CASSWTGGRDTQYF.

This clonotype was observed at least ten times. CDR3 sequence reads: CASSGTSGNYEQYF. The DNA for the CDR3 is TGTGCCAGCAGCGGAACTAGCGGGAACTACGAGCAGTACTTC. The chain uses TRBV7-2 and TRBJ2-7; 10 nucleotides match TRBD2. Germline lookup yields CDR1 SGHTA and CDR2 FQGNSA. Trimming removed 5 bases from V and 3 bases from J; junction bases left unmatched: 4. CDR3 length: 14 amino acids.

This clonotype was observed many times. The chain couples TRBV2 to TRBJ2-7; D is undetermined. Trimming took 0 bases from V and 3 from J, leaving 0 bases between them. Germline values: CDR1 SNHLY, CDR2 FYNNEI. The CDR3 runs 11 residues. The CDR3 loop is CASSEAYEQYF. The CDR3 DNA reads TGTGCCAGCAGTGAAGCCTACGAGCAGTACTTC.

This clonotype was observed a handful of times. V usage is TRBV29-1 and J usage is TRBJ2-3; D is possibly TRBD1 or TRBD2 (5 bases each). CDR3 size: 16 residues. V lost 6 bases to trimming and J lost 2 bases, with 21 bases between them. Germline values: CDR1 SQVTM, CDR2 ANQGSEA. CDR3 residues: CSVRGVAQGPTDTQYF. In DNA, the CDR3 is TGCAGCGTACGAGGGGTTGCGCAGGGTCCCACAGATACGCAGTATTTT.

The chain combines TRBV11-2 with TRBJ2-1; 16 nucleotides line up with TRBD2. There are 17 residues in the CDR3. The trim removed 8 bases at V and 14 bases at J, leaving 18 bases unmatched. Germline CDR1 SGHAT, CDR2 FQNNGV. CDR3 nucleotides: TGTGCCAGCGGATACCCCCCTACCGGGACTAGCGGGGGGGAGGAGTTCTTC. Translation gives CASGYPPTGTSGGEEFF.

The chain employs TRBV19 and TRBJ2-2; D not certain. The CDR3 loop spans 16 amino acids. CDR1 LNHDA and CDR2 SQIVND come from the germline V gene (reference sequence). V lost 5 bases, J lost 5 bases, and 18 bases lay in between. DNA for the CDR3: TGTGCCAGTAGTGTGGGCCTGCCCCTATCTACCGGGGAGCTGTTTTTT. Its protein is CASSVGLPLSTGELFF. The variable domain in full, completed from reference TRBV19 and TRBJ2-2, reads DGGITQSPKYLFRKEGQNVTLSCEQNLNHDAMYWYRQDPGQGLRLIYYSQIVNDFQKGDIAEGYSVSREKKESFPLTVTSAQKNPTAFYLCASSVGLPLSTGELFFGEGSRLTVL.

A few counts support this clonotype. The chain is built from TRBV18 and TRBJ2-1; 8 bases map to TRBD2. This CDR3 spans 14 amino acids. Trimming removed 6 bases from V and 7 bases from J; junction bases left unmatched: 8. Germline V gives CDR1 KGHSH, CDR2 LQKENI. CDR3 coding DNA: TGTGCCAGCTCTCCCCCTAGCGGGCCTAATGAGCAGTTCTTC. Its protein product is CASSPPSGPNEQFF.

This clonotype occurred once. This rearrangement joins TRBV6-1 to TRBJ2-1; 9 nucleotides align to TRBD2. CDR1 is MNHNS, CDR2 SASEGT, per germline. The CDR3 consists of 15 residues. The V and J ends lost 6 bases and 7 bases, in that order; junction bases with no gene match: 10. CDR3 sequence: CASSSSIAGANEQFF. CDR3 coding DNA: TGTGCCAGCAGCTCAAGCATAGCGGGGGCTAATGAGCAGTTCTTC.

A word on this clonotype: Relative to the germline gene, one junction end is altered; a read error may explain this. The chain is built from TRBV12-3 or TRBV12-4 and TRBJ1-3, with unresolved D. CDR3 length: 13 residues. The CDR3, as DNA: TGTGCCAGCAGTTTAGATTATCGCCAGCAGTGGAATTTT. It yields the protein CASSLDYRQQWNF.

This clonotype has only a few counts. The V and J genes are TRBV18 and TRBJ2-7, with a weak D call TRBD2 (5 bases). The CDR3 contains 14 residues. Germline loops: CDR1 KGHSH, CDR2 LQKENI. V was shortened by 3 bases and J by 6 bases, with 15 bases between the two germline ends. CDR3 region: CASSPLQRVIEQYF. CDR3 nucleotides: TGTGCCAGCTCACCCCTACAGAGGGTGATCGAGCAGTACTTC.

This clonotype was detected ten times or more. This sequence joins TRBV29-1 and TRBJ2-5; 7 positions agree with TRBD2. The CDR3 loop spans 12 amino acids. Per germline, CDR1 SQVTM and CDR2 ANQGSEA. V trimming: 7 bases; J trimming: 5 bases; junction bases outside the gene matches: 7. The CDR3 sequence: CSASDGRETQYF. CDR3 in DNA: TGCAGCGCCTCTGACGGGAGGGAGACCCAGTACTTC.

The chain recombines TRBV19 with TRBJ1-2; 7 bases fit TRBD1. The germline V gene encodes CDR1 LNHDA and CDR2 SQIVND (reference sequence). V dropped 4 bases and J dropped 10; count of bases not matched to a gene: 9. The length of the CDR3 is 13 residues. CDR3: CASSTRTGADYTF. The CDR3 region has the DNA TGTGCCAGTAGTACTCGGACAGGCGCGGACTACACCTTC.

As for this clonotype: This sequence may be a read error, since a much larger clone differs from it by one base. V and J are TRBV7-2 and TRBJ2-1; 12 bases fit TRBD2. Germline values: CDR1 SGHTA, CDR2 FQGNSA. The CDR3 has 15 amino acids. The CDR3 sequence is CASSLGTSGMNERFF. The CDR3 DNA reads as TGTGCCAGCAGCTTAGGGACTAGCGGGATGAATGAGCGGTTCTTC.

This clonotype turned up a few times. The DNA of the CDR3 is TGCGCCAGCAGCTGGGGACTAGCGGAGATCTCCTACAATGAGCAGTTCTTC. The encoded protein is CASSWGLAEISYNEQFF. The chain has TRBV5-1 and TRBJ2-1; 11 bases agree with TRBD2. V was pared by 3 bases and J by 0 bases, with 5 bases of the junction left unmatched. The CDR3 extends over 17 amino acids. Germline lookup yields CDR1 SGHRS and CDR2 YFSETQ.

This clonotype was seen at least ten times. The CDR3 loop reads CASSSAGQNTGELFF. The CDR3 DNA follows: TGTGCCAGCAGCTCCGCGGGACAGAACACCGGGGAGCTGTTTTTT. The genes are TRBV11-2 and TRBJ2-2; D tentatively fits TRBD1 or TRBD2 (6 bases each). Per the germline V gene, CDR1 is SGHAT and CDR2 is FQNNGV. The CDR3 extends over 15 amino acids. Trimming stripped 4 bases from V and 1 base from J, with 10 bases between.

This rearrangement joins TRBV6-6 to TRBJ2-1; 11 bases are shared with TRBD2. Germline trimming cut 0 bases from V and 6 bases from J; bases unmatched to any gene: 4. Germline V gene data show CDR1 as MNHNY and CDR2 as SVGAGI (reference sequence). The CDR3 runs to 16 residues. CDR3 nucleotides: TGTGCCAGCAGTTACTCTAGCGGGGGGGCCTTCAATGAGCAGTTCTTC. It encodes CASSYSSGGAFNEQFF.

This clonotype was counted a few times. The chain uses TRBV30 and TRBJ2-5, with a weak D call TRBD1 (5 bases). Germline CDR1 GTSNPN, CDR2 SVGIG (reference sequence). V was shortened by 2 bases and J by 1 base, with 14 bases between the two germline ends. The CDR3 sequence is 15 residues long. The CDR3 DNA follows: TGTGCCTGGAGTCCAGGAACAGGATCCCAAGAGACCCAGTACTTC. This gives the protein CAWSPGTGSQETQYF. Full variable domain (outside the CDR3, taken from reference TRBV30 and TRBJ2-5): SQTIHQWPATLVQPVGSPLSLECTVEGTSNPNLYWYRQAAGRGLQLLFYSVGIGQISSEVPQNLSASRPQDRQFILSSKKLLLSDSGFYLCAWSPGTGSQETQYFGPGTRLLVL.

The CDR3 DNA is TGTGCCAGCAAATCCCGACACCTCTCCTACGAGCAGTACTTC. This gives the protein CASKSRHLSYEQYF. This chain connects TRBV6-1 to TRBJ2-7; D is unresolved. The ends were cut back, 7 bases at V and 0 bases at J, with 13 bases in the middle. Germline-derived CDR1 and CDR2 are MNHNS and SASEGT. The CDR3 is 14 amino acids.

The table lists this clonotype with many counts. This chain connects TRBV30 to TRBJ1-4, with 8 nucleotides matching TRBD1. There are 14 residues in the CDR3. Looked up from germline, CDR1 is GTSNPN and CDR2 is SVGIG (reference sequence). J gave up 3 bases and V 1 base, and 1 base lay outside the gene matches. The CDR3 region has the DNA TGTGCCTGGAGTGGGACAGGGTCTAATGAAAAACTGTTTTTT. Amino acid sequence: CAWSGTGSNEKLFF.

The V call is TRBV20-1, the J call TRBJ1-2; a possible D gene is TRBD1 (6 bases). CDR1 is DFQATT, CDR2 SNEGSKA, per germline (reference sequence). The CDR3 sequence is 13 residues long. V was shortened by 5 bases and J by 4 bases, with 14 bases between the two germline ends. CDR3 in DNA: TGCAGTGCTTCCGAGGGGGGACGCTATGGCTACACCTTC. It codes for CSASEGGRYGYTF.

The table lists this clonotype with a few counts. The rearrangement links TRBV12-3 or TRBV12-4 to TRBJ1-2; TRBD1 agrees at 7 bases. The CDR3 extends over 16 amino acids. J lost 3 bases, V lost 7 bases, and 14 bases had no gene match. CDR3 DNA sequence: TGTGCCAGCACTTCTCCCGGAGGGCAGGGGGACTATGGCTACACCTTC. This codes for CASTSPGGQGDYGYTF.

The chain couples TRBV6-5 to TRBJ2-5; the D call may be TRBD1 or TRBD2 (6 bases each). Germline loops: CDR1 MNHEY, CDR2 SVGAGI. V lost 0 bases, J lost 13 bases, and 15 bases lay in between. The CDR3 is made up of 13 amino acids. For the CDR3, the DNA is TGTGCCAGCAGTTACTCCGGGGGCGGCGCCCCGTACTTC. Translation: CASSYSGGGAPYF.

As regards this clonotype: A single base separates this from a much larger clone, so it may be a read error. CDR3: CPSSSRQGGTDTQYF. As DNA, the CDR3 is TGTCCCAGCAGCAGCCGACAGGGGGGGACAGATACGCAGTATTTT. The chain links TRBV7-2 to TRBJ2-3, with 9 bases matching TRBD1. CDR1 and CDR2 (germline): SGHTA, FQGNSA. CDR3 length equals 15 residues.